This TCR beta chain was captured in a study of early T cells in non-severe SARS-CoV-2 infection. Study-wide points: VDJdb matching favored anti-spike CD8 responses, missing private and CD4 specificities.

Unique molecular identifiers (one per individual cDNA molecule) were attached. In TCRdb, the 5' RACE reads were re-called with MiXCR into one record per CDR3 protein. The sample carries approximately 89,000 distinct CDR3 sequences, over 12% recorded once. This clonotype was seen ten or more times. Its specificity is not known. The V gene's germline CDR1 is MNHEY and CDR2 SVGAGI. The CDR3 runs to 13 residues. V lost 5 bases and J 7 bases, leaving 12 bases between the germline ends. The receptor was derived from an adult who was a healthcare worker with PCR-confirmed SARS-CoV-2 infection or an uninfected control (not recorded which). This chain connects TRBV6-5 to TRBJ1-5, with D maybe TRBD1 (6 bases). The sample consisted of whole blood. DNA of the CDR3: TGTGCCAGCAGTCACAGGGATCGCCAGCCCCAGCATTTT. Residues: CASSHRDRQPQHF.